The present T cell receptor (beta chain) was sequenced within a study of T cell repertoires in aging, cancer and after chemotherapy. Amplification of TCR beta used genomic DNA extracted from peripheral blood. Germline V gives CDR1 SGHNT, CDR2 YENEEA. The length of the CDR3 is 14 residues. V lost 6 bases to trimming and J lost 2 bases, with 12 bases between them. Multiplex touch-down PCR with TRB-A/B primers amplified rearranged V-D-J TRB sequences. TCRdb ran MiXCR on the multiplex PCR reads and lists one entry per CDR3 protein. The table includes fewer than 4,500 distinct CDR3 sequences, around 30% detected once.

Material: blood. The clonotype originates from a human donor with a solid tumor. This chain joins TRBV11-3 and TRBJ2-3; possible D gene TRBD1, 5 bases. The CDR3 DNA sequence: TGTGCCAGCAGAGACAGCCTCGTCACAGATACGCAGTATTTT. Translation: CASRDSLVTDTQYF.